Listed below are T cell receptor beta chains from one sample, sequenced in a study of T-cell reconstitution after alpha-beta-depleted transplantation in children. TCRdb used MiXCR to reprocess the PCR reads, holding one entry per CDR3 protein. Here the sample spans about 200,000 distinct CDR3 sequences, 5.5% to 7% being singletons. Sequencing was performed on PBMCs, taken before TCRalphabeta/CD19-depleted stem cell transplant. These receptors were obtained from a girl in the first two years of life with combined immunodeficiency, due to receive a stem cell transplant. The CDR3 runs from the conserved cysteine through the conserved F or W. D genes are given only for firm matches. Not every row has a clone size; where given, it reads once, few, many or a size class.

cdr3_aa cdr3_length d_call j_call v_call clone_size
CASSLNSSPDFEAFF 15 NA TRBJ1-1 TRBV7-3 few
CASSDQDRDYTGELFF 16 TRBD1 TRBJ2-2 TRBV2 many
CASRVAGGKETQYF 14 TRBD2 TRBJ2-5 TRBV12-3/TRBV12-4 many
CASSLGVSGYNEQFF 15 NA TRBJ2-1 TRBV5-5 many
CASSVGLAGLNTGELFF 17 TRBD2 TRBJ2-2 TRBV5-1 NA
CSVELAGALSYEQYF 15 NA TRBJ2-7 TRBV29-1 NA
CASIDTQGAPYEQYF 15 TRBD1 TRBJ2-7 TRBV7-9 many
CATSRASGRNNEQFF 15 TRBD2 TRBJ2-1 TRBV15 many
CASSLGDRGHNEQFF 15 TRBD1 TRBJ2-1 TRBV5-1 many
CASSWDPGSDTQYF 14 NA TRBJ2-3 TRBV12-3/TRBV12-4 NA
CASSPGGSDTQYF 13 NA TRBJ2-3 TRBV12-3/TRBV12-4 many
CASSDGGHNEQFF 13 NA TRBJ2-1 TRBV9 many
CSASEGSYEQYF 12 NA TRBJ2-7 TRBV20-1 many
CASSFLPPRGELFF 14 NA TRBJ2-2 TRBV27 many
CASSLTAPGELFF 13 NA TRBJ2-2 TRBV12-3/TRBV12-4 many
CASSGLAGEETQYF 14 TRBD2 TRBJ2-5 TRBV2 many
CSAYPGLAGGWAAEQYF 17 TRBD2 TRBJ2-7 TRBV20-1 few
CASSFSGTGNTEAFF 15 TRBD1 TRBJ1-1 TRBV27 many
CASSLGTGGEEQYF 14 TRBD1 TRBJ2-7 TRBV13 NA
CASSRGQINQPQHF 14 TRBD1 TRBJ1-5 TRBV2 many
CASSTRLAGGPDEQFF 16 TRBD2 TRBJ2-1 TRBV18 many
CSATLGNTEAFF 12 NA TRBJ1-1 TRBV29-1 NA
CASSLGTESSYEQYF 15 NA TRBJ2-7 TRBV7-2 few
CASSSGLGDTQYF 13 NA TRBJ2-3 TRBV7-2 NA
CASSYSIPGGAGETQYF 17 NA TRBJ2-5 TRBV6-2/TRBV6-3 many
CSALDAQGAKGSSYNEQFF 19 TRBD1 TRBJ2-1 TRBV20-1 many
CASSVGLPDTQYF 13 NA TRBJ2-3 TRBV9 many
CASRPGLAGYNEQFF 15 TRBD2 TRBJ2-1 TRBV7-7 many
CASSVVGEPLETQYF 15 NA TRBJ2-5 TRBV9 many
CASSWLGGRAGDEQFF 16 TRBD2 TRBJ2-1 TRBV5-5 many
CASSQGQRSYIAKNIQYF 18 NA TRBJ2-4 TRBV4-1 many
CSVEDLSGQGREKLFF 16 TRBD1 TRBJ1-4 TRBV29-1 many
CASSLVGPNPGLVQYF 16 NA TRBJ2-7 TRBV11-3 many
CASRRTGVKDYGYTF 15 TRBD1 TRBJ1-2 TRBV6-2/TRBV6-3 many
CASSLTSGFTDTQYF 15 TRBD2 TRBJ2-3 TRBV5-1 many
CASSPGRASGNTIYF 15 NA TRBJ1-3 TRBV5-1 many
CASSLWNNEQFF 12 NA TRBJ2-1 TRBV5-6 many
CASSLLGGHSSYNEQFF 17 NA TRBJ2-1 TRBV28 many
CASSFPEGQGRYYNEQFF 18 NA TRBJ2-1 TRBV7-2 many
CASRTGGITEAFF 13 TRBD1 TRBJ1-1 TRBV6-5 many
CCAETSGTFSYNEQFF 16 TRBD2 TRBJ2-1 TRBV20-1 NA
CSARVAGVEETQYF 14 TRBD2 TRBJ2-5 TRBV20-1 many
CSADDRRLAKNIQYF 15 NA TRBJ2-4 TRBV20-1 NA
CASSWGGENTEAFF 14 NA TRBJ1-1 TRBV12-3/TRBV12-4 few
CATSDITGPQHF 12 NA TRBJ1-5 TRBV24-1 many
CASSFGLAGGYTDTQYF 17 TRBD2 TRBJ2-3 TRBV7-9 many
CACSLTPPLEAGSYNEQFF 19 NA TRBJ2-1 TRBV2 few
CSVVWDRVAGELFF 14 TRBD1 TRBJ2-2 TRBV29-1 NA